Below are 12 T cell receptor beta chains sequenced from a single sample in a study of T cell responses to AZD1222 COVID-19 vaccine. Produced via immunoSEQ multiplex PCR; TCRdb's table is partial and in-frame only. The table lists approximately 120,000 clones, 87% of them singletons, with approximately 4.7% in the top ten. Source: peripheral blood, taken on day 0 of AZD1222 vaccination. These receptors were obtained from an adult in good health.

The chain couples TRBV7-2 to TRBJ1-5, with 10 bases lining up with TRBD1. The CDR3 is made up of 15 amino acids. Per the germline V gene, CDR1 is SGHTA and CDR2 is FQGNSA. V dropped 2 bases and J dropped 7; count of bases not matched to a gene: 5. Written as DNA, the CDR3 is TGTGCCAGCAGCTTATCGGACAGGGGGTGGCAGCCCCAGCATTTT. This gives the protein CASSLSDRGWQPQHF.

CDR3 in amino acids: CASSPYRDDSNQPQHF. CDR3 bases: TGTGCCAGCAGTCCCTATCGGGACGATAGCAATCAGCCCCAGCATTTT. This chain connects TRBV27 to TRBJ1-5; a weak D match, TRBD1 (5 bases). The CDR3 has 16 amino acids. Germline V CDR1 and CDR2: MNHEY, SMNVEV (reference sequence). Trimming removed 5 bases at V and 0 bases at J, with 14 bases between.

The table lists this clone with a few counts. This chain connects TRBV7-2 to TRBJ2-7; D may be TRBD2 (6 bases). In germline, CDR1 is SGHTA, CDR2 FQGNSA. Trimming pared 3 bases from V and 2 bases from J, leaving 11 bases between. The CDR3 is made up of 14 amino acids. The CDR3 spells CASSFKDYTYEQYF. The CDR3 nucleotides read TGTGCCAGCAGCTTTAAGGACTATACCTACGAGCAGTACTTC.

About this clone itself: This CDR3 fails to terminate in the conserved phenylalanine or tryptophan, so it likely reflects a read error. The DNA is omitted, as the CDR3 cannot be located on it reliably, and the CDR3 follows TCRdb's listing. The chain couples TRBV19 to TRBJ1-4. CDR1 is LNHDA, CDR2 SQIVND, per germline (reference sequence). The CDR3 totals 8 residues, both ends included. CDR3: CASIVVCP.

The rearrangement uses TRBV25-1 and TRBJ1-1; weak D call: TRBD1 (6 bases). The CDR3 length is 15 residues. Trimming took 6 bases from V and 9 from J, leaving 23 bases between them. Germline V gene data show CDR1 as MGHDK and CDR2 as SYGVNS. This CDR3 is CASSRLGGALGKAFF. For the CDR3, the DNA is TGTGCCAGCAGCCGCCTGGGGGGGGCCCTTGGTAAAGCTTTCTTT. The full variable domain, completed using reference TRBV25-1 and TRBJ1-1, is EADIYQTPRYLVIGTGKKITLECSQTMGHDKMYWYQQDPGMELHLIHYSYGVNSTEKGDLSSESTVSRIRTEHFPLTLESARPSHTSQYLCASSRLGGALGKAFFGQGTRLTVV.

The chain has TRBV9 and TRBJ2-1; 9 bases are shared with TRBD1. The trim removed 3 bases at V and 2 bases at J, leaving 3 bases unmatched. The CDR3 runs to 15 residues. CDR1 SGDLS and CDR2 YYNGEE come from the germline V gene. For the CDR3, the DNA is TGTGCCAGCAGCGCCACAGGGGGCCCCTACAATGAGCAGTTCTTC. Protein sequence: CASSATGGPYNEQFF.

This clone is a singleton in its sample. CDR3: CARSAFGQIKTGELFF. Here the CDR3 DNA reads TGTGCCAGAAGCGCCTTTGGACAGATTAAGACCGGGGAGCTGTTTTTT. The V and J genes are TRBV5-3 and TRBJ2-2, with D perhaps TRBD1 (6 bases). TRBV5-3 is marked as an open reading frame, function uncertain. CDR3 length: 16 amino acids. V was trimmed by 4 bases and J by 5 bases, leaving 18 bases between them.

The chain has TRBV27 and TRBJ1-1; 8 bases match TRBD1. The CDR3 length is 16 residues. The germline V gene has CDR1 MNHEY and CDR2 SMNVEV (reference sequence). V was pared by 4 bases and J by 1 base, with 8 bases of the junction left unmatched. The CDR3 region is CASSSHGQGKNTEAFF. For the CDR3, the DNA is TGTGCCAGCAGTTCCCACGGACAGGGCAAGAACACTGAAGCTTTCTTT.

This sequence joins TRBV5-4 and TRBJ2-1, with D maybe TRBD2 (6 bases). CDR1 is SGHNT, CDR2 YYREEE, per germline (reference sequence). This CDR3 spans 15 amino acids. Trimming stripped 0 bases from V and 4 bases from J, with 11 bases between. CDR3 sequence: CASSLGVAEYNEQFF. DNA of the CDR3: TGTGCCAGCAGCTTGGGAGTAGCGGAGTACAATGAGCAGTTCTTC.

The CDR3 DNA reads as TGTGCCAGTAGTATAACCCAATATCAGCCCCAGCATTTT. Residues: CASSITQYQPQHF. The chain joins TRBV19 to TRBJ1-5; D remains unclear. The CDR3 runs 13 residues. Germline CDR1 LNHDA, CDR2 SQIVND (reference sequence). V lost 2 bases and J lost 5, with 7 bases in between. Filled out from reference TRBV19 and TRBJ1-5, the complete variable domain reads DGGITQSPKYLFRKEGQNVTLSCEQNLNHDAMYWYRQDPGQGLRLIYYSQIVNDFQKGDIAEGYSVSREKKESFPLTVTSAQKNPTAFYLCASSITQYQPQHFGDGTRLSIL.

The CDR3 DNA follows: TGTGCCAGCTCAAGGTCCACCGGGACGGTGAATGAAAAACTGTTTTTT. Its protein is CASSRSTGTVNEKLFF. V usage is TRBV18 and J usage is TRBJ1-4; TRBD1 might be the D (5 bases). Per germline, CDR1 KGHSH and CDR2 LQKENI. V was shortened by 5 bases and J by 5 bases, with 18 bases between the two germline ends. The CDR3 sequence is 16 residues long.

This clone was detected only a few times. The chain combines TRBV19 with TRBJ1-1, with D maybe TRBD1 (5 bases). Trimming took off 6 bases at V and 4 bases at J, with 18 bases between the two ends. The length of the CDR3 is 15 residues. CDR1 is LNHDA and CDR2 is SQIVND in the germline V gene (reference sequence). Here the CDR3 reads CASRETGPPGTEAFF. The CDR3 DNA follows: TGTGCCAGTAGAGAAACGGGACCCCCGGGCACTGAAGCTTTCTTT.